Listed below are T cell receptor beta chains from one sample, sequenced in a study of shared clonotypes between healthy human individuals. Sequencing was performed with immunoSEQ multiplex PCR; in TCRdb, only in-frame clones are kept and a portion is missing. The sample comprises some 2,400,000 clones, approximately 96% of which are singletons, and roughly 0.13% rests with the top ten. Specimen: naive CD4+ T cells sorted from blood. These receptors were taken from a man between 18 and 35 years old in good health. Both conserved end residues are trimmed from each CDR3. A D gene is named only where the DNA matches it firmly. The listing skips clone size in some rows; elsewhere it reads once, few, many or a size class.

size	J	length	D	V	CDR3
.	TRBJ2-5	11	.	TRBV5-4	ASSLALQETQY
.	TRBJ2-2	13	.	TRBV6-1	ASSEGSGRGGELF
.	TRBJ1-3	13	.	TRBV7-9	ASRSGVESGNTIY
.	TRBJ2-7	11	.	TRBV29-1	SVEGRGIYEQY
.	TRBJ2-1	9	TRBD2	TRBV11-2	ASSWEGEQF
.	TRBJ2-3	13	TRBD2	TRBV29-1	SVPSLSGGTDTQY
.	TRBJ1-4	14	TRBD1	TRBV30	AWSVGQGALNEKLF
.	TRBJ2-7	11	.	TRBV19	ASSPGLKSEQY
.	TRBJ2-7	11	.	TRBV10-1	ASSPSGVWEQY
.	TRBJ1-1	13	.	TRBV11-3	ASSSGTGMNTEAF
.	TRBJ2-3	12	.	TRBV5-1	ASSLDGSTDTQY
.	TRBJ1-2	10	TRBD1	TRBV28	ASSLLGGGYT
.	TRBJ1-4	14	.	TRBV4-1	ASSQGRPEFNEKLF
.	TRBJ1-2	12	.	TRBV25-1	ASRRADRFDGYT
.	TRBJ2-1	13	.	TRBV5-6	ASSPGDPSYNEQF
.	TRBJ2-7	14	TRBD2	TRBV11-2	ASSSWTSGTPYEQY
.	TRBJ1-6	11	TRBD1	TRBV19	ASSTQQGEPLH
.	TRBJ2-1	12	TRBD2	TRBV10-2	ASKESSGGYEQF
.	TRBJ1-2	11	.	TRBV4-3	ASSQDGDTGYT
.	TRBJ2-7	12	TRBD1	TRBV10-3	AISTGTGDYEQY
.	TRBJ2-1	14	TRBD2	TRBV5-1	ASSPGTSGRSNEQF
.	TRBJ2-7	11	.	TRBV18	ASSPQWTPEQY
.	TRBJ1-1	13	.	TRBV10-2	ASSDMAGDGTEAF
.	TRBJ2-7	12	.	TRBV11-3	ASSQTRSSYEQY
.	TRBJ2-5	11	.	TRBV5-4	ASSPIGEETQY
.	TRBJ2-2	12	TRBD1	TRBV2	ASTYRGGAGELF
.	TRBJ2-5	11	TRBD2	TRBV6-1	ASRPAGHETQY
.	TRBJ1-1	14	.	TRBV2	ASRGGKNGMNTEAF
once	TRBJ1-5	14	.	TRBV11-2	ASSPDIGQRNQPQH
.	TRBJ2-7	12	TRBD1	TRBV6-1	ASILTGVRYEQY
.	TRBJ2-7	11	TRBD1	TRBV2	ASRNRGTYEQY